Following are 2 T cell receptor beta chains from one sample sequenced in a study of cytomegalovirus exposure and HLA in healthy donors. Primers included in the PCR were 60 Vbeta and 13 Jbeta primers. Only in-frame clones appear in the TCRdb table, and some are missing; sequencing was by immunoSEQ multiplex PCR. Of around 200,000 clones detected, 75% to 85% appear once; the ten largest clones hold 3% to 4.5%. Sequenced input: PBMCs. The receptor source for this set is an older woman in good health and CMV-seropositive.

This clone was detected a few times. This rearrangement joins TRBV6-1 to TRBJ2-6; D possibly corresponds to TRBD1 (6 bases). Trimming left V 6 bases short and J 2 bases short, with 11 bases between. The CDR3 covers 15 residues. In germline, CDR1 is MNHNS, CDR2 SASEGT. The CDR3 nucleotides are TGTGCCAGCAGCAAAAACAGGGCTGGGGCCAACGTCCTGACTTTC. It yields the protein CASSKNRAGANVLTF.

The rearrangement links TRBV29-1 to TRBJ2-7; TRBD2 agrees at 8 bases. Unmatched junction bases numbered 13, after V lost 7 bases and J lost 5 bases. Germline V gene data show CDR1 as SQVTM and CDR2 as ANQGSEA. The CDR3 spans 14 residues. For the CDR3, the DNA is TGCAGCGCCCGGGGGGGCACAGGGAGCGACGAGCAGTACTTC. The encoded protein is CSARGGTGSDEQYF.